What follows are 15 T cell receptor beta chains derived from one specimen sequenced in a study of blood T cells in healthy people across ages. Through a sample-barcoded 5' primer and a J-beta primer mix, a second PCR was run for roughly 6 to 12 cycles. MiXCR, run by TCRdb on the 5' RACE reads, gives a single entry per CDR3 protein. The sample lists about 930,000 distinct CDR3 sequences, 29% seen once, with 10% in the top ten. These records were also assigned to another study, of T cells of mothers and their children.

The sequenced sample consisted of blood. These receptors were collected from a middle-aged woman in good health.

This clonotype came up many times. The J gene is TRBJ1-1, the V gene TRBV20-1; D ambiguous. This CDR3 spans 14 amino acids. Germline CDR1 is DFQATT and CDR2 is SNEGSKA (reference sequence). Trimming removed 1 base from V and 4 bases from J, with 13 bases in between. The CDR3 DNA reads TGCAGTGCTAGAGTTCCTTATGGGTTCACTGAAGCTTTCTTT. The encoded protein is CSARVPYGFTEAFF.

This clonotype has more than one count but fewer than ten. The CDR3 region is CASSPGTGGAPKNIQYF. As DNA, the CDR3 is TGTGCCAGCAGCCCGGGGACAGGGGGCGCCCCCAAAAACATTCAGTACTTC. The J gene is TRBJ2-4, the V gene TRBV7-9, with 12 positions matching TRBD1. Looked up from germline, CDR1 is SEHNR and CDR2 is FQNEAQ (reference sequence). With 5 bases clipped from V and 2 bases from J, the junction kept 7 bases outside the gene matches. This CDR3 region has 17 residues.

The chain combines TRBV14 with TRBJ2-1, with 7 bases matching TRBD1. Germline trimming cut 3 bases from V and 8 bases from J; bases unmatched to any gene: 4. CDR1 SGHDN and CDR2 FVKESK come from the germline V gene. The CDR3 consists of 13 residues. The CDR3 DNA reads TGTGCCAGCAGCCAGAACAGGGGTTATGAGCAGTTCTTC. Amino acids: CASSQNRGYEQFF.

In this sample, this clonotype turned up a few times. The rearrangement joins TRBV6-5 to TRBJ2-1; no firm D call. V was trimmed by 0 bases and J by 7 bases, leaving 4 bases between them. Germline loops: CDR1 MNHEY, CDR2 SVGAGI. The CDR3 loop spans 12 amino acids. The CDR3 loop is CASSYSSNEQFF. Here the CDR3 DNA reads TGTGCCAGCAGTTACTCCAGTAATGAGCAGTTCTTC.

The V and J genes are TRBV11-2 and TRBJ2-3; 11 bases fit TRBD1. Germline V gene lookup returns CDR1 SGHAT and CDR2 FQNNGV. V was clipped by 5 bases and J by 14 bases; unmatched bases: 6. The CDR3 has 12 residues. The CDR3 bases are TGTGCCAGCAGCACCCGGGACAGGGGGGCGTATTTT. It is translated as CASSTRDRGAYF. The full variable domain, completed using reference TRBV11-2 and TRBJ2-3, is EAGVAQSPRYKIIEKRQSVAFWCNPISGHATLYWYQQILGQGPKLLIQFQNNGVVDDSQLPKDRFSAERLKGVDSTLKIQPAKLEDSAVYLCASSTRDRGAYFGPGTRLTVL.

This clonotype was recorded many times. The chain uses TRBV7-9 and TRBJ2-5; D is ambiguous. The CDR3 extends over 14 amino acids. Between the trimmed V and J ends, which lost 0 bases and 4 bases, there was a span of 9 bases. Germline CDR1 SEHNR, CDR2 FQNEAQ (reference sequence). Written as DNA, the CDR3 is TGTGCCAGCAGCTTAGCAGGGTTATTAGAGACCCAGTACTTC. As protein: CASSLAGLLETQYF.

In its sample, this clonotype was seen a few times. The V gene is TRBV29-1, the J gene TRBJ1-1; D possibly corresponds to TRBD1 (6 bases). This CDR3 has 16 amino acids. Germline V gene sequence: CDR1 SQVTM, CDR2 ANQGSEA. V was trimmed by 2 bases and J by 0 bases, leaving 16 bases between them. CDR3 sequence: CSVEPPRGGMNTEAFF. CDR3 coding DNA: TGCAGCGTTGAACCCCCGAGGGGGGGGATGAACACTGAAGCTTTCTTT. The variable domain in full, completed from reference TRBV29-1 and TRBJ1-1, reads SAVISQKPSRDICQRGTSLTIQCQVDSQVTMMFWYRQQPGQSLTLIATANQGSEATYESGFVIDKFPISRPNLTFSTLTVSNMSPEDSSIYLCSVEPPRGGMNTEAFFGQGTRLTVV.

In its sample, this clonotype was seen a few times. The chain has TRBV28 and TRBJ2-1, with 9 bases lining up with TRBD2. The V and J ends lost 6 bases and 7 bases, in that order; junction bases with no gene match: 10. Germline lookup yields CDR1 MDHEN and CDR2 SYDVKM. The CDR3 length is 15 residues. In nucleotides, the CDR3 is TGTGCCAGCAGGCCGCTAGCGGGGTGGGGTAATGAGCAGTTCTTC. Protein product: CASRPLAGWGNEQFF.

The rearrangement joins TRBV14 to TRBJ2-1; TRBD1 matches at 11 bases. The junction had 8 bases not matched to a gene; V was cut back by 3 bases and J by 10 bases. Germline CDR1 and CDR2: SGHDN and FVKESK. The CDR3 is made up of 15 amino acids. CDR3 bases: TGTGCCAGCAGCCAGGGGACAGGGGGGATGGCGGAGCAGTTCTTC. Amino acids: CASSQGTGGMAEQFF. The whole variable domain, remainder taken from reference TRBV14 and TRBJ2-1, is EAGVTQFPSHSVIEKGQTVTLRCDPISGHDNLYWYRRVMGKEIKFLLHFVKESKQDESGMPNNRFLAERTGGTYSTLKVQPAELEDSGVYFCASSQGTGGMAEQFFGPGTRLTVL.

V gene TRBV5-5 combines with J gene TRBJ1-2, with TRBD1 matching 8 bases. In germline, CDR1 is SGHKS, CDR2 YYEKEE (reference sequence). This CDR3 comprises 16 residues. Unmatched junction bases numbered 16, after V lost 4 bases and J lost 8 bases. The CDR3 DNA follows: TGTGCCAGCAGCATAAGCTTTGTCCTGACAGGGGAGGGCTACACCTTC. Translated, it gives CASSISFVLTGEGYTF.

CDR3 sequence reads: CSAQNRGRTDTQYF. The CDR3 region has the DNA TGCAGTGCTCAAAACAGGGGGCGGACAGATACGCAGTATTTT. The J gene is TRBJ2-3, the V gene TRBV20-1, with TRBD1 matching 9 bases. This CDR3 is built from 14 residues. Unmatched junction bases numbered 6, after V lost 5 bases and J lost 3 bases. From germline, CDR1 is DFQATT and CDR2 SNEGSKA (reference sequence).

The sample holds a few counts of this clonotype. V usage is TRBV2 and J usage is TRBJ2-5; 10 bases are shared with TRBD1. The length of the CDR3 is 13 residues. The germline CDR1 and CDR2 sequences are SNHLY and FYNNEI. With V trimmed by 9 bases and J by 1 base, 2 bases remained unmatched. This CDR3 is CARGDRGQETQYF. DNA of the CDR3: TGTGCCAGGGGGGACAGGGGCCAAGAGACCCAGTACTTC.

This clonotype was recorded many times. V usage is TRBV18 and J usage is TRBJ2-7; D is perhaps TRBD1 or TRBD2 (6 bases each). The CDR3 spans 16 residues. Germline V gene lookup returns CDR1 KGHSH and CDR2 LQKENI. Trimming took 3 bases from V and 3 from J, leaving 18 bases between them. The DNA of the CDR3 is TGTGCCAGCTCACCCACGACATTAGGAGGGGGCTACGAGCAGTACTTC. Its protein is CASSPTTLGGGYEQYF.

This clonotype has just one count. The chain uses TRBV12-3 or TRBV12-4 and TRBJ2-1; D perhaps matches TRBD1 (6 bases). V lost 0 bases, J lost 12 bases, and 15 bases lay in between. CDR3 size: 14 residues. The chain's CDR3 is CASSLAGDRYRQFF. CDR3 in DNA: TGTGCCAGCAGTTTAGCGGGCGACAGGTACCGGCAGTTCTTC.

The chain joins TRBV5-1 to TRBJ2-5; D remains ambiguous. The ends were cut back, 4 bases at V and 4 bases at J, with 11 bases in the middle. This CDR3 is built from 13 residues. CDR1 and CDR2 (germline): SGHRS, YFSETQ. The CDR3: CASSPRNGETQYF. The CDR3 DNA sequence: TGCGCCAGCAGCCCACGTAACGGAGAGACCCAGTACTTC.